The 27 T cell receptor beta chains in this list originate from one sample, sequenced in a study of blood T cell repertoires in COVID-19. Clones were read by immunoSEQ multiplex PCR, and TCRdb kept only the in-frame ones, dropping some. The repertoire holds over 450,000 clones, with roughly nine tenths as singletons. Sample: peripheral blood. These receptors were collected from a woman in her 50s with COVID-19, enrolled during active disease.

V is TRBV19 and J is TRBJ2-4; TRBD1 matches at 7 bases. This CDR3 is 14 amino acids long. V dropped 7 bases and J dropped 11; count of bases not matched to a gene: 14. Germline values: CDR1 LNHDA, CDR2 SQIVND (reference sequence). CDR3 loop: CASIENRDSKLQYF. The CDR3 DNA follows: TGTGCCAGTATCGAGAACCGGGACAGCAAACTTCAGTACTTC.

This sequence joins TRBV2 and TRBJ1-1; D is unresolved. Germline assignment: CDR1 SNHLY and CDR2 FYNNEI. The V end was cut by 0 bases, the J end by 10 bases, with 12 bases between. This CDR3 comprises 13 residues. For the CDR3, the DNA is TGTGCCAGCAGTGAAGCGCGGGCAGTGGTAGCTTTCTTT. Its protein product is CASSEARAVVAFF.

The chain recombines TRBV14 with TRBJ2-3; possible D gene TRBD2, 6 bases. In germline, CDR1 is SGHDN, CDR2 FVKESK. The CDR3 runs 15 residues. V was clipped by 4 bases and J by 7 bases, with 18 bases between them. The CDR3 here is CASSLGSTDTNTQYF. The CDR3 bases are TGTGCCAGCAGCCTCGGGAGTACGGACACCAATACGCAGTATTTT.

V is TRBV4-2 and J is TRBJ2-1; 8 bases line up with TRBD2. This CDR3 has 15 amino acids. Germline V gene lookup returns CDR1 LGHNA and CDR2 YNFKEQ. V was pared by 2 bases and J by 4 bases, with 4 bases of the junction left unmatched. CDR3 region: CASSQPGLEYNEQFF. As DNA, the CDR3 is TGTGCCAGCAGCCAACCGGGACTAGAGTACAATGAGCAGTTCTTC.

This clone was detected a few times. V usage is TRBV6-6 and J usage is TRBJ1-2; unclear D gene. The CDR3 has 12 residues. The germline V gene has CDR1 MNHNY and CDR2 SVGAGI (reference sequence). V was trimmed by 1 base and J by 8 bases, leaving 8 bases between them. CDR3 coding DNA: TGTGCCAGCAGTTACTACGGGTCAGGCTACACCTTC. Protein product: CASSYYGSGYTF.

The gene calls are TRBV19 and TRBJ1-2; TRBD1 aligns across 10 bases. The germline V gene has CDR1 LNHDA and CDR2 SQIVND (reference sequence). Trimming cost V 5 bases and J 4 bases; bases outside gene matches: 10. The length of the CDR3 is 16 residues. The CDR3 DNA reads as TGTGCCAGTAGTGTCTCCGGGACAGGGGTTAGCTATGGCTACACCTTC. This codes for CASSVSGTGVSYGYTF.

The rearrangement links TRBV19 to TRBJ1-1, with 8 bases identical to TRBD1. With V trimmed by 10 bases and J by 0 bases, 19 bases remained unmatched. The V gene's germline CDR1 is LNHDA and CDR2 SQIVND (reference sequence). This CDR3 spans 18 amino acids. CDR3 coding DNA: TGTGCCACCCTAGACCTCTCTCCGACAGGGGCATTGAACACTGAAGCTTTCTTT. Protein product: CATLDLSPTGALNTEAFF. Looking up the rest from reference TRBV19 and TRBJ1-1 gives the full variable domain: DGGITQSPKYLFRKEGQNVTLSCEQNLNHDAMYWYRQDPGQGLRLIYYSQIVNDFQKGDIAEGYSVSREKKESFPLTVTSAQKNPTAFYLCATLDLSPTGALNTEAFFGQGTRLTVV.

This rearrangement joins TRBV5-4 to TRBJ1-3; perhaps TRBD1 as D (6 bases). With 1 base removed from V and 2 bases from J, the gap between germline ends came to 10 bases. Germline values: CDR1 SGHNT, CDR2 YYREEE (reference sequence). The CDR3 loop spans 15 amino acids. The CDR3 DNA follows: TGTGCCAGCAGCTTGCGGGGGGCCGCTGGAAACACCATATATTTT. It yields the protein CASSLRGAAGNTIYF.

V gene TRBV3-1 (or the pseudogene TRBV3-2) combines with J gene TRBJ2-1, with D possibly matching TRBD1 (6 bases). CDR1 is LGHDT and CDR2 is YNNKEL in the germline V gene (reference sequence). Between the trimmed V and J ends, which lost 4 bases and 6 bases, there was a span of 10 bases. The CDR3 loop spans 13 amino acids. The CDR3 is CASSPRGGNEQFF. The CDR3 DNA reads as TGTGCCAGCAGCCCCCGAGGGGGCAATGAGCAGTTCTTC.

The table lists this clone with a few counts. The V call is TRBV2, the J call TRBJ1-6, with D possibly matching TRBD1 (5 bases). The V gene's germline CDR1 is SNHLY and CDR2 FYNNEI. V was pared by 0 bases and J by 9 bases, with 12 bases between. This CDR3 has 15 amino acids. The CDR3 loop reads CASSEARTKSSPLHF. The CDR3 DNA is TGTGCCAGCAGTGAAGCGAGGACAAAGAGTTCACCCCTCCACTTT.

The chain links TRBV30 to TRBJ2-1; TRBD2 matches 8 bases. The V and J ends lost 3 bases and 10 bases, in that order; junction bases with no gene match: 11. CDR3 size: 14 residues. Germline V gene lookup returns CDR1 GTSNPN and CDR2 SVGIG (reference sequence). The CDR3 nucleotides read TGTGCCTGGAGGCCTAGCGGGTACCAATCGGAGCAGTTCTTC. Its translation is CAWRPSGYQSEQFF.

This rearrangement joins TRBV28 to TRBJ1-2, with 7 positions matching TRBD1. Losses at the gene ends were 5 bases for V and 6 bases for J; bases not matched to a gene: 12. In germline, CDR1 is MDHEN, CDR2 SYDVKM. The CDR3 has 15 amino acids. The CDR3 bases are TGTGCCAGCAGTGGGTACAGGGGAGTCGTCGATGGCTACACCTTC. The encoded protein is CASSGYRGVVDGYTF.

The chain is built from TRBV6-5 and TRBJ1-5; 12 bases are a match to TRBD1. This CDR3 has 15 amino acids. V lost 8 bases, J lost 7 bases, and 9 bases stayed unmatched. Germline-derived CDR1 and CDR2 are MNHEY and SVGAGI. Written as DNA, the CDR3 is TGTGCCAGCGGGGGACAGGGGGCGGGTTTCCAGCCCCAGCATTTT. Its translation: CASGGQGAGFQPQHF.

This chain uses TRBV29-1 with TRBJ1-2, with D possibly TRBD1 on 6 matching bases. V was shortened by 3 bases and J by 8 bases, with 16 bases between the two germline ends. The CDR3 extends over 13 amino acids. Germline loops: CDR1 SQVTM, CDR2 ANQGSEA. CDR3 protein: CSVDSQGFEGYTF. CDR3 coding DNA: TGCAGCGTTGACTCACAGGGTTTCGAAGGCTACACCTTC.

This clone was observed a single time. In DNA form, the CDR3 reads TGTGCCAGCAGGGGTGGGGCAGGGCTCGAAGAGACCCAGTACTTC. It specifies CASRGGAGLEETQYF. The V gene is TRBV6-5, the J gene TRBJ2-5, with D perhaps matching TRBD1 (5 bases). Germline lookup yields CDR1 MNHEY and CDR2 SVGAGI. The CDR3 sequence is 15 residues long. V was cut by 6 bases and J by 3 bases, with 17 bases left in between.

This chain uses TRBV30 with TRBJ2-3; 7 nucleotides align to TRBD2. Germline values: CDR1 GTSNPN, CDR2 SVGIG (reference sequence). V lost 3 bases and J lost 2; bases outside the gene matches: 5. The CDR3 sequence is 14 residues long. The CDR3 DNA reads TGTGCCTGGAGCCGGGGGGACTCCACAGATACGCAGTATTTT. This encodes CAWSRGDSTDTQYF.

This chain connects TRBV6-1 to TRBJ1-1, with a weak D call TRBD1 (6 bases). With 3 bases removed from V and 11 bases from J, the gap between germline ends came to 25 bases. This CDR3 is built from 16 residues. CDR1 and CDR2 from the germline V gene are MNHNS and SASEGT. The DNA of the CDR3 is TGTGCCAGCAGTGATAGCCCGGGACGGGACACCTCTGGGGCTTTCTTT. This codes for CASSDSPGRDTSGAFF.

The chain uses TRBV5-1 and TRBJ1-2, with 12 nucleotides matching TRBD1. After removal of 3 bases from V and 6 bases from J, the junction contained 9 bases not matched to a gene. CDR1 and CDR2 from the germline V gene are SGHRS and YFSETQ. This CDR3 region has 16 residues. The CDR3 bases are TGCGCCAGCAGCTCTTCCCCGGGACAGGGGGCAGATGGCTACACCTTC. Encoded protein: CASSSSPGQGADGYTF.

The rearrangement uses TRBV3-1 (or the pseudogene TRBV3-2) and TRBJ2-3, with TRBD2 matching 9 bases. CDR1 and CDR2 (germline): LGHDT, YNNKEL (reference sequence). The J segment lost 4 bases and the V segment lost 4 bases, leaving 18 bases of the junction unmatched. There are 19 residues in the CDR3. DNA for the CDR3: TGTGCCAGCAGCCTCTTGCGGGCGGGGGGGCCCGGGTCCGCAGATACGCAGTATTTT. Protein product: CASSLLRAGGPGSADTQYF.

This chain uses TRBV4-1 with TRBJ1-4, with 9 bases aligning to TRBD1. This CDR3 contains 16 residues. J was trimmed by 5 bases and V by 0 bases; bases with no gene match: 4. Germline V gene sequence: CDR1 MGHRA, CDR2 YSYEKL. The CDR3 region is CASSQESGTGNEKLFF. The CDR3 DNA reads TGCGCCAGCAGCCAAGAATCCGGGACAGGGAATGAAAAACTGTTTTTT.

The chain is built from TRBV4-2 and TRBJ2-3; weak D call: TRBD2 (5 bases). The CDR3 is made up of 15 amino acids. Trimming removed 1 base from V and 0 bases from J, with 8 bases in between. The germline gives CDR1 LGHNA, CDR2 YNFKEQ. This CDR3 is CASSQAGSSTDTQYF. The DNA for the CDR3 is TGTGCCAGCAGCCAAGCGGGGTCTAGCACAGATACGCAGTATTTT.

The chain joins TRBV5-4 to TRBJ1-1; D remains ambiguous. There are 13 residues in the CDR3. V lost 1 base and J 11 bases, leaving 15 bases between the germline ends. Germline CDR1 is SGHNT and CDR2 is YYREEE (reference sequence). Here the CDR3 reads CASSLLRNGGAFF. CDR3 DNA sequence: TGTGCCAGCAGCTTGCTGAGGAACGGAGGGGCTTTCTTT.

This chain links TRBV6-6 with TRBJ1-1, with TRBD1 identical over 9 bases. The ends lost 5 bases at V and 1 base at J; junction bases unmatched: 14. This CDR3 has 18 amino acids. Germline-derived CDR1 and CDR2 are MNHNY and SVGAGI (reference sequence). The CDR3 nucleotides read TGTGCCAGCAGTCTACAGGACAGGGGAACCTTAGCGAACACTGAAGCTTTCTTT. This sequence encodes CASSLQDRGTLANTEAFF.

The genes are TRBV3-1 (or the pseudogene TRBV3-2) and TRBJ1-5; D is unresolved. CDR3 size: 15 residues. Germline loops: CDR1 LGHDT, CDR2 YNNKEL (reference sequence). Trimming took off 0 bases at V and 3 bases at J, with 9 bases between the two ends. The CDR3 protein is CASSQDTHLNQPQHF. The CDR3 DNA reads as TGTGCCAGCAGCCAAGATACACATCTCAATCAGCCCCAGCATTTT.

The V gene is TRBV15, the J gene TRBJ2-7, with unresolved D. Germline V gives CDR1 LNHNV, CDR2 YYDKDF (reference sequence). This CDR3 has 15 residues. Between the trimmed V and J ends, which lost 0 bases and 4 bases, there was a span of 13 bases. CDR3 in DNA: TGTGCCACCAGCAGAGATGGGCAGGCGTCTTACGAGCAGTACTTC. Protein: CATSRDGQASYEQYF.

The V gene is TRBV6-5, the J gene TRBJ2-7; TRBD2 matches 7 bases. This CDR3 spans 14 amino acids. CDR1 MNHEY and CDR2 SVGAGI come from the germline V gene. V was clipped by 5 bases and J by 3 bases; unmatched bases: 7. CDR3 sequence reads: CASSPAGTNYEQYF. The CDR3 DNA is TGTGCCAGCAGTCCCGCAGGGACTAACTACGAGCAGTACTTC.

This chain joins TRBV10-1 and TRBJ1-1; maybe TRBD1 (6 bases). This CDR3 contains 14 residues. The germline V gene encodes CDR1 WNHNN and CDR2 SYGVQD (reference sequence). V lost 6 bases and J 7 bases, leaving 18 bases between the germline ends. CDR3 bases: TGCGCCAGCAGCACGGGACATCGGGCGGTTGAAGCTTTCTTT. Translation gives CASSTGHRAVEAFF.